This T cell receptor beta chain was sequenced in a study of T cells in tuberculosis. As for the study in general: This South African cohort compared adolescents with or without latent tuberculosis against adults with active tuberculosis.

Study-wide results and limits: Smaller distances to GMM-specific TCRs suggested their expansion in active tuberculosis.

With respect to this clone: Antigen specificity is unknown.

This CDR3 region has 13 residues. J was trimmed by 8 bases and V by 3 bases; bases with no gene match: 5. Germline CDR1 and CDR2: MNHEY and SVGAGI. Measured with immunoSEQ multiplex PCR; TCRdb has only the in-frame clones, and not every one. The data show over 30,000 clones, about nine tenths seen once. This sequence joins TRBV6-5 and TRBJ1-2; TRBD1 matches 8 bases. The receptor was derived from a donor aged 10-29 years with latent tuberculosis or without tuberculosis infection. Some clones in this sample may be carry-over from other donors' samples. The sequencing sample was made of PBMCs. DNA of the CDR3: TGTGCCAGCAGTTATCAGGGGGCAAAAGGCTACACCTTC. Its protein is CASSYQGAKGYTF.